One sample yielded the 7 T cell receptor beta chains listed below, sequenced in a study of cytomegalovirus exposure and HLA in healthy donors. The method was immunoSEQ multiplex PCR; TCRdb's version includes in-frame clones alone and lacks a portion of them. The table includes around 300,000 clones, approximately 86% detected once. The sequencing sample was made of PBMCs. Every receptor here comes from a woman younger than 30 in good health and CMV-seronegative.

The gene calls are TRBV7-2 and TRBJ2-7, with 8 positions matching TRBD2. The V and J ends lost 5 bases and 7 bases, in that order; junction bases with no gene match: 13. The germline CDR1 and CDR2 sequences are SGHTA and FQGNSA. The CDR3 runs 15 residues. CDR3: CASSENGGAIREQYF. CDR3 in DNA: TGTGCCAGCAGCGAAAACGGGGGGGCAATTCGGGAGCAGTACTTC.

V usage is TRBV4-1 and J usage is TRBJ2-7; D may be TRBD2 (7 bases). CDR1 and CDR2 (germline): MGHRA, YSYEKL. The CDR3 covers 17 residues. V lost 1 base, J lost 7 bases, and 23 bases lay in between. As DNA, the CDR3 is TGCGCCAGCAGCCAAGGCCGGACGGGGGGCGCCCGTCGGGAGCAGTACTTC. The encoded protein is CASSQGRTGGARREQYF.

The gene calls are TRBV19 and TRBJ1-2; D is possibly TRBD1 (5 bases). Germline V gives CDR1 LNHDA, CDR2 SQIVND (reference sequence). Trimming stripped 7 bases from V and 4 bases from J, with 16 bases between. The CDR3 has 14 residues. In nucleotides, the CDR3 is TGTGCCAGTAATGAGGGGACTTCGGGCTATGGCTACACCTTC. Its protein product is CASNEGTSGYGYTF. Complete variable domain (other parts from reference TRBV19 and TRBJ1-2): DGGITQSPKYLFRKEGQNVTLSCEQNLNHDAMYWYRQDPGQGLRLIYYSQIVNDFQKGDIAEGYSVSREKKESFPLTVTSAQKNPTAFYLCASNEGTSGYGYTFGSGTRLTVV.

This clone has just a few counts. The DNA for the CDR3 is TGTGCCAGCACCTGGACAGGGGCAGCTAACTATGGCTACACCTTC. As protein: CASTWTGAANYGYTF. The chain combines TRBV6-6 with TRBJ1-2; 9 bases line up with TRBD1. The CDR3 has 15 amino acids. The germline gives CDR1 MNHNY, CDR2 SVGAGI (reference sequence). After removal of 7 bases from V and 0 bases from J, the junction contained 6 bases not matched to a gene.

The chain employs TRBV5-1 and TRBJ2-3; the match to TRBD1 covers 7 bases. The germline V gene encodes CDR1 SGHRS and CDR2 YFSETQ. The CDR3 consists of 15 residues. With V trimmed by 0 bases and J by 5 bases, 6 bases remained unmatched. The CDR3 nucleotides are TGCGCCAGCAGCTTGGCCCAGGGGGTGGGAGATACGCAGTATTTT. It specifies CASSLAQGVGDTQYF.

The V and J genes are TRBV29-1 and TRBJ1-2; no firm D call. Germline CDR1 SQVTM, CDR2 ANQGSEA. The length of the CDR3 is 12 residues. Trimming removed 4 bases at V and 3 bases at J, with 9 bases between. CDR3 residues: CSVGQEYYGYTF. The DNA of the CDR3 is TGCAGCGTTGGGCAGGAATACTATGGCTACACCTTC. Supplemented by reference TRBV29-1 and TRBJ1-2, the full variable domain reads SAVISQKPSRDICQRGTSLTIQCQVDSQVTMMFWYRQQPGQSLTLIATANQGSEATYESGFVIDKFPISRPNLTFSTLTVSNMSPEDSSIYLCSVGQEYYGYTFGSGTRLTVV.

This chain's CDR3 is CASSDGQGTYEQYF. CDR3 bases: TGTGCCAGCAGCGACGGACAGGGGACTTACGAGCAGTACTTC. The chain has TRBV7-2 and TRBJ2-7; TRBD1 matches 9 bases. CDR1 is SGHTA, CDR2 FQGNSA, per germline. The CDR3 totals 14 residues. J lost 4 bases, V lost 5 bases, and 6 bases had no gene match.